Detailed here is one T cell receptor beta chain. As yet, its antigen is unknown. Sequencing used immunoSEQ multiplex PCR; TCRdb keeps in-frame clones, though not all of them. The table includes roughly 22,000 clones, about four fifths detected once. Treatment: AdE1-LMPpoly-expanded autologous EBV-specific T-cell therapy followed by anti-PD-1 nivolumab. This sample is part of a study of EBV T-cell therapy then PD-1 blockade in nasopharyngeal carcinoma. V shed 2 bases and J shed 1 base, with 7 bases lying between them. The germline V gene has CDR1 SGHNT and CDR2 YYREEE (reference sequence). The CDR3 consists of 13 residues.

The sequence was obtained from a middle-aged man with nasopharyngeal carcinoma. The chain employs TRBV5-4 and TRBJ2-7, with D possibly TRBD1 on 5 matching bases. The sequencing used CD8+ T cells from blood, collected at day -245 from a patient whose treatment included autologous EBV-specific T cells and nivolumab. The CDR3 coding sequence is TGTGCCAGCAGCTTAACAGGTTCCTACGAGCAGTACTTC. It translates to CASSLTGSYEQYF. Full variable domain (missing parts from reference TRBV5-4 and TRBJ2-7): ETGVTQSPTHLIKTRGQQVTLRCSSQSGHNTVSWYQQALGQGPQFIFQYYREEENGRGNFPPRFSGLQFPNYSSELNVNALELDDSALYLCASSLTGSYEQYFGPGTRLTVT.